These 30 T cell receptor beta chains were sequenced from one sample in a study of CD8 T cells in ankylosing spondylitis. TCRdb used MiXCR to reprocess the 5' RACE reads, holding one entry per CDR3 protein. The table records some 130,000 distinct CDR3 sequences, 12% to 15% of them present only once. Material: blood, either unsorted or a sorted T cell fraction (not recorded which). The receptors here all came from a female donor with ankylosing spondylitis or in good health (not recorded which).

This chain connects TRBV2 to TRBJ1-1, with 8 bases that match TRBD1. V gave up 4 bases and J gave up 0 bases; unmatched junction bases: 4. CDR1 is SNHLY and CDR2 is FYNNEI in the germline V gene. The CDR3 totals 15 residues. The CDR3 DNA sequence: TGTGCCAGCAGTGCGGACAGGGCTATGAACACTGAAGCTTTCTTT. Translating it yields CASSADRAMNTEAFF.

This clonotype was counted at least ten times. The rearrangement joins TRBV5-1 to TRBJ2-2, with 8 bases aligning to TRBD1. The CDR3 covers 16 residues. Trimming at V came to 3 bases and at J to 4 bases, leaving 8 bases not matched to a gene. Germline loops: CDR1 SGHRS, CDR2 YFSETQ. The DNA of the CDR3 is TGCGCCAGCAGCTGGACCGGACAGGGCAGCACCGGGGAGCTGTTTTTT. It translates to CASSWTGQGSTGELFF.

This chain joins TRBV20-1 and TRBJ1-2; D might be TRBD1 (5 bases). The germline V gene has CDR1 DFQATT and CDR2 SNEGSKA (reference sequence). This CDR3 has 14 residues. Trimming stripped 4 bases from V and 8 bases from J, with 20 bases between. CDR3 coding DNA: TGCAGTGCTAACAACCCGGGGCCGTATTCGGGCTACACCTTC. Translated: CSANNPGPYSGYTF.

The V gene is TRBV5-1, the J gene TRBJ1-2; 7 bases line up with TRBD1. After removal of 0 bases from V and 4 bases from J, the junction contained 3 bases not matched to a gene. Germline CDR1 and CDR2: SGHRS and YFSETQ. CDR3 length: 14 residues. CDR3 bases: TGCGCCAGCAGCTTGGTCGGGACAGCCTATGGCTACACCTTC. Amino acids: CASSLVGTAYGYTF.

This clonotype was picked up a small number of times. The rearrangement joins TRBV7-9 to TRBJ2-3, with D maybe TRBD1 (5 bases). Germline CDR1 and CDR2: SEHNR and FQNEAQ (reference sequence). The CDR3 consists of 16 residues. The germline V and J ends were trimmed by 5 bases and 1 base, with 16 bases remaining between them. The CDR3 DNA is TGTGCCAGCAGCAGAAGGGGCCTCGAGGGCACAGATACGCAGTATTTT. Translation gives CASSRRGLEGTDTQYF.

This clonotype was counted at least ten times. The chain couples TRBV7-3 to TRBJ2-1; no firm D call. Germline values: CDR1 SGHTA, CDR2 FQGTGA. V was shortened by 4 bases and J by 7 bases, with 11 bases between the two germline ends. There are 13 residues in the CDR3. For the CDR3, the DNA is TGTGCCAGCAGCTCACAGCCGGCGAATGAGCAGTTCTTC. Its protein is CASSSQPANEQFF.

This clonotype was counted ten times or more. V and J are TRBV5-1 and TRBJ2-7, with 10 bases matching TRBD2. The CDR3 runs to 15 residues. Looked up from germline, CDR1 is SGHRS and CDR2 is YFSETQ. J was trimmed by 4 bases and V by 1 base; bases with no gene match: 5. The CDR3 spells CASSLSSGSWYEQYF. The DNA for the CDR3 is TGCGCCAGCAGCTTGTCTAGCGGGAGTTGGTACGAGCAGTACTTC.

This clonotype appeared a few times. The chain uses TRBV18 and TRBJ2-7; weak D call: TRBD2 (6 bases). Trimming left V 6 bases short and J 4 bases short, with 16 bases between. Germline V gene sequence: CDR1 KGHSH, CDR2 LQKENI. The CDR3 length is 14 residues. The CDR3 spells CASSLGTATYEQYF. CDR3 in DNA: TGTGCCAGCTCCCTAGGGACTGCGACATACGAGCAGTACTTC. Together with reference TRBV18 and TRBJ2-7, the CDR3 gives the full variable domain: NAGVMQNPRHLVRRRGQEARLRCSPMKGHSHVYWYRQLPEEGLKFMVYLQKENIIDESGMPKERFSAEFPKEGPSILRIQQVVRGDSAAYFCASSLGTATYEQYFGPGTRLTVT.

Many counts were recorded for this clonotype. The chain carries TRBV10-3 and TRBJ2-7, with TRBD1 matching 11 bases. V trimming: 6 bases; J trimming: 0 bases; junction bases outside the gene matches: 4. The CDR3 totals 15 residues. In germline, CDR1 is ENHRY, CDR2 SYGVKD. CDR3 protein: CAIRDRGLGSYEQYF. CDR3 in DNA: TGTGCCATCAGGGACAGGGGGCTAGGCTCCTACGAGCAGTACTTC.

The chain recombines TRBV7-2 with TRBJ2-3; 9 bases map to TRBD2. CDR3 length equals 18 residues. CDR1 and CDR2 (germline): SGHTA, FQGNSA. V gave up 6 bases and J gave up 6 bases; unmatched junction bases: 19. DNA for the CDR3: TGTGCCAGCAGTAAAACCCCTTATAGCGGGAGAGGTCCGGATACGCAGTATTTT. Amino acid sequence: CASSKTPYSGRGPDTQYF. The full variable domain, its missing parts supplied by reference TRBV7-2 and TRBJ2-3, is GAGVSQSPSNKVTEKGKDVELRCDPISGHTALYWYRQSLGQGLEFLIYFQGNSAPDKSGLPSDRFSAERTGGSVSTLTIQRTQQEDSAVYLCASSKTPYSGRGPDTQYFGPGTRLTVL.

In this sample, this clonotype turned up many times. The V call is TRBV20-1, the J call TRBJ2-1, with D unresolved. The V gene lost 0 bases and the J gene lost 0 bases, with 9 bases spanning the gap. This CDR3 region has 15 residues. The germline V gene encodes CDR1 DFQATT and CDR2 SNEGSKA (reference sequence). DNA of the CDR3: TGCAGTGCTAGAGATTTCGCGGACTCCTACAATGAGCAGTTCTTC. Its protein product is CSARDFADSYNEQFF.

This clonotype was found a few times. This chain connects TRBV12-3 or TRBV12-4 to TRBJ2-3; no definite D call. Trimming took off 1 base at V and 1 base at J, with 6 bases between the two ends. The CDR3 is 14 amino acids. The CDR3 protein is CASSLVGGTDTQYF. CDR3 nucleotide sequence: TGTGCCAGCAGTTTAGTTGGGGGCACAGATACGCAGTATTTT.

The count of this clonotype is one. The chain combines TRBV7-3 with TRBJ2-5, with TRBD2 matching 8 bases. The length of the CDR3 is 16 residues. V lost 2 bases and J lost 3; bases outside the gene matches: 8. Germline CDR1 reads SGHTA; CDR2 reads FQGTGA. The CDR3 nucleotides read TGTGCCAGCAGCTTACGGCTAGCGGGCCAAAAAGAGACCCAGTACTTC. Translating it yields CASSLRLAGQKETQYF.

V usage is TRBV6-5 and J usage is TRBJ1-2; 8 positions match TRBD1. V trimming: 2 bases; J trimming: 5 bases; junction bases outside the gene matches: 7. This CDR3 contains 15 residues. Germline lookup yields CDR1 MNHEY and CDR2 SVGAGI. CDR3 bases: TGTGCCAGCAGTTACCTAGGACAGGGAGAATATGGCTACACCTTC. Protein product: CASSYLGQGEYGYTF.

The V gene is TRBV14, the J gene TRBJ2-7; 7 bases line up with TRBD1. V dropped 1 base and J dropped 3; count of bases not matched to a gene: 6. Germline lookup yields CDR1 SGHDN and CDR2 FVKESK. CDR3 size: 15 residues. CDR3 DNA sequence: TGTGCCAGCAGCCAAGGGGTAGGGGGCAACTACGAGCAGTACTTC. Translation: CASSQGVGGNYEQYF.

There are many counts of this clonotype. The chain carries TRBV5-1 and TRBJ2-1; possibly TRBD2 for D (5 bases). The germline gives CDR1 SGHRS, CDR2 YFSETQ. The CDR3 extends over 14 amino acids. The germline V and J ends were trimmed by 1 base and 9 bases, with 14 bases remaining between them. This chain's CDR3 is CASSLNLLGGEQFF. DNA for the CDR3: TGCGCCAGCAGCTTGAACCTACTAGGAGGTGAGCAGTTCTTC.

The chain is built from TRBV3-1 and TRBJ2-7; D is uncertain. From germline, CDR1 is LGHDT and CDR2 YNNKEL (reference sequence). V gave up 10 bases and J gave up 0 bases, with 13 bases separating them. CDR3 length equals 13 residues. As DNA, the CDR3 is TGTGCCAACACTAAAGGGATCTCCTACGAGCAGTACTTC. This encodes CANTKGISYEQYF.

This rearrangement joins TRBV7-2 to TRBJ2-2; 9 bases match TRBD1. J gave up 4 bases and V 4 bases, and 7 bases lay outside the gene matches. In germline, CDR1 is SGHTA, CDR2 FQGNSA. CDR3 size: 16 residues. The chain's CDR3 is CASSSGTGKGTGELFF. CDR3 DNA: TGTGCCAGCAGCTCTGGGACAGGGAAAGGCACCGGGGAGCTGTTTTTT.

This clonotype was observed a handful of times. The chain employs TRBV5-1 and TRBJ2-2; D not certain. The V and J ends lost 1 base and 6 bases respectively, with 16 bases between them. Germline V gene sequence: CDR1 SGHRS, CDR2 YFSETQ. This CDR3 contains 16 residues. CDR3 in amino acids: CASSLLAGFSAGELFF. The CDR3 DNA reads TGCGCCAGCAGCTTGTTGGCAGGCTTTTCGGCCGGGGAGCTGTTTTTT.

The chain joins TRBV11-1 to TRBJ2-2; possibly TRBD2 for D (6 bases). V shed 1 base and J shed 2 bases, with 11 bases lying between them. The germline gives CDR1 SGHAT, CDR2 FQDESV (reference sequence). The CDR3 totals 16 residues. CDR3 loop: CASSLVGDFNTGELFF. The CDR3 DNA reads TGTGCCAGCAGCTTAGTGGGGGACTTCAACACCGGGGAGCTGTTTTTT. The whole variable domain, filled in from reference TRBV11-1 and TRBJ2-2, reads EAEVAQSPRYKITEKSQAVAFWCDPISGHATLYWYRQILGQGPELLVQFQDESVVDDSQLPKDRFSAERLKGVDSTLKIQPAELGDSAMYLCASSLVGDFNTGELFFGEGSRLTVL.

A few counts support this clonotype. This rearrangement joins TRBV7-2 to TRBJ2-3; TRBD2 is a possible D gene (6 bases). V was cut by 5 bases and J by 8 bases, with 14 bases left in between. Germline assignment: CDR1 SGHTA and CDR2 FQGNSA. CDR3 size: 13 residues. CDR3 region: CASSISGGSTQYF. CDR3 nucleotides: TGTGCCAGCAGCATCTCCGGGGGAAGTACGCAGTATTTT.

This clonotype came up many times. The V call is TRBV6-5, the J call TRBJ2-2, with no clear D. This CDR3 has 16 amino acids. Germline CDR1 and CDR2: MNHEY and SVGAGI. The ends were cut back, 2 bases at V and 0 bases at J, with 10 bases in the middle. The CDR3 loop reads CASSYRRRSNTGELFF. The CDR3 DNA reads TGTGCCAGCAGTTACCGACGGAGATCGAACACCGGGGAGCTGTTTTTT.

This clonotype appeared many times. The chain carries TRBV7-2 and TRBJ2-7; D possibly corresponds to TRBD1 (6 bases). The CDR3 covers 15 residues. Trimming removed 1 base at V and 2 bases at J, with 12 bases between. The germline V gene has CDR1 SGHTA and CDR2 FQGNSA. CDR3 nucleotide sequence: TGTGCCAGCAGCTTAGGGACAGCTTGGACCTACGAGCAGTACTTC. Translated: CASSLGTAWTYEQYF.

This clonotype was detected many times. This rearrangement joins TRBV29-1 to TRBJ2-7; TRBD1 aligns across 9 bases. Germline lookup yields CDR1 SQVTM and CDR2 ANQGSEA. The CDR3 is made up of 13 amino acids. Trimming at V came to 5 bases and at J to 2 bases, leaving 4 bases not matched to a gene. CDR3 sequence reads: CSVKRQGAYEQYF. DNA of the CDR3: TGCAGCGTTAAGAGACAGGGGGCCTACGAGCAGTACTTC.

The V and J genes are TRBV30 and TRBJ1-1; tentatively, D is TRBD1 (5 bases). The CDR3 has 13 residues. Germline V lookup: CDR1 GTSNPN, CDR2 SVGIG (reference sequence). Deletions cut 6 bases from V and 7 bases from J, with 18 bases between. The CDR3 here is CACSSGGTREAFF. CDR3 nucleotides: TGTGCCTGCTCATCCGGGGGGACGCGTGAAGCTTTCTTT.

This clonotype was seen ten or more times. The V and J genes are TRBV6-1 and TRBJ2-7; 10 nucleotides line up with TRBD1. The trim removed 5 bases at V and 4 bases at J, leaving 8 bases unmatched. This CDR3 region has 15 residues. The germline V gene has CDR1 MNHNS and CDR2 SASEGT. This chain's CDR3 is CASSLHGTGAYEQYF. The CDR3, as DNA: TGTGCCAGCAGTCTCCACGGGACAGGGGCATACGAGCAGTACTTC.

The rearrangement uses TRBV5-1 and TRBJ2-5; the D is unclear. The CDR3 spans 12 residues. Germline-derived CDR1 and CDR2 are SGHRS and YFSETQ. V was shortened by 1 base and J by 5 bases, with 6 bases between the two germline ends. The DNA of the CDR3 is TGCGCCAGCAGCTTGTCTGTGGAGACCCAGTACTTC. It is translated as CASSLSVETQYF.

This clonotype was seen repeatedly, ten times or more. V gene TRBV7-8 combines with J gene TRBJ2-1; 10 positions match TRBD1. V dropped 1 base and J dropped 5; count of bases not matched to a gene: 8. Per the germline V gene, CDR1 is SGHVS and CDR2 is FQNEAQ. The CDR3 has 17 residues. CDR3 amino acids: CASSLVVGTGANNEQFF. CDR3 coding DNA: TGTGCCAGCAGCTTAGTTGTCGGGACAGGGGCGAACAATGAGCAGTTCTTC. Full variable domain (rest looked up from reference TRBV7-8 and TRBJ2-1): GAGVSQSPRYKVAKRGQDVALRCDPISGHVSLFWYQQALGQGPEFLTYFQNEAQLDKSGLPSDRFFAERPEGSVSTLKIQRTQQEDSAVYLCASSLVVGTGANNEQFFGPGTRLTVL.

In its sample, this clonotype was seen a few times. This rearrangement joins TRBV10-3 to TRBJ2-7, with 9 bases identical to TRBD1. V gave up 7 bases and J gave up 0 bases; unmatched junction bases: 7. This CDR3 spans 15 amino acids. Germline loops: CDR1 ENHRY, CDR2 SYGVKD. CDR3 nucleotides: TGTGCCATCAACCCCGGGACAGGGCTCTCCTACGAGCAGTACTTC. Residues: CAINPGTGLSYEQYF.

This clonotype appeared many times. The V gene is TRBV5-1, the J gene TRBJ2-5; D remains ambiguous. The ends were cut back, 7 bases at V and 4 bases at J, with 11 bases in the middle. CDR1 SGHRS and CDR2 YFSETQ come from the germline V gene. The CDR3 is made up of 12 amino acids. The DNA for the CDR3 is TGCGCCAGCGGAGAACATAGAGAGACCCAGTACTTC. Amino acid sequence: CASGEHRETQYF.